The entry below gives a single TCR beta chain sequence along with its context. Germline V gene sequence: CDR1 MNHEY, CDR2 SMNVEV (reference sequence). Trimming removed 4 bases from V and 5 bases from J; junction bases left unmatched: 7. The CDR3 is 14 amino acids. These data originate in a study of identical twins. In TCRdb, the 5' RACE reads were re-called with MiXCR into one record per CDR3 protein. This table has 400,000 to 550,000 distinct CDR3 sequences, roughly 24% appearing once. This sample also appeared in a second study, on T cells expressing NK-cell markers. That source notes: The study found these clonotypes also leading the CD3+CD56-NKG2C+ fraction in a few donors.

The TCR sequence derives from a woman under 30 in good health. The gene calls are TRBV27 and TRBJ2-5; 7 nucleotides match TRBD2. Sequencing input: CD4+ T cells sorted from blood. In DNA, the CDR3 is TGTGCCAGCAGTTCGGCGGGAGACGTGGAGACCCAGTACTTC. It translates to CASSSAGDVETQYF.